This T cell receptor beta chain was obtained from a study of shared clonotypes between healthy human individuals. Data came from immunoSEQ multiplex PCR; TCRdb stores just in-frame clones and leaves some out. The table records some 2.4 million clones, roughly 93% of them present only once. The germline V gene encodes CDR1 WNHNN and CDR2 SYGVQD (reference sequence). The CDR3 length is 13 residues. The V and J ends lost 4 bases and 0 bases respectively, with 4 bases between them. This TCR came from a man between 18 and 35 years old in good health. Some clones in this sample may be carry-over from other donors' samples. Material for sequencing was naive CD4+ T cells from PBMCs. Regarding subset: CD45RA+ positively selected. V gene TRBV10-1 combines with J gene TRBJ2-1; D gene unclear. The CDR3 DNA reads TGCGCCAGCAGTGGAGTCTCCTACAATGAGCAGTTCTTC. Translation: CASSGVSYNEQFF.